The source of this TCR beta chain is a study of T cells in Graves' hyperthyroidism and ophthalmopathy. Across the study: The blood sample was taken at first diagnosis, before treatment began.

The CDR3 covers 14 residues. Trimming left V 4 bases short and J 0 bases short, with 7 bases between. Clinical symptoms, serum thyroxine and TRAb, thyroid ultrasound and orbital computed tomography together formed the diagnostic basis. PBMCs stemmed from approximately 10 ml fresh peripheral blood. General study points: The model predicted ophthalmopathy a median 6.5 months before onset.

TCR beta CDR3 regions were amplified from RNA. The TCR CDR3 was amplified in a first-round RT-PCR using the HTBI primer set. A single record per CDR3 protein comes from TCRdb applying MiXCR to the multiplex PCR reads. The repertoire holds a few hundred thousand distinct CDR3 sequences, with about 15% as singletons. The table lists this clonotype with many counts. Its antigen is not identified. This sequence was found in a woman aged 25 to 39 with Graves' ophthalmopathy. Sequencing was performed on blood. The chain carries TRBV12-3 or TRBV12-4 and TRBJ1-3; D gene uncertain. CDR3 residues: CASSYGNSGNTIYF. CDR3 in DNA: TGTGCCAGCAGTTATGGGAACTCTGGAAACACCATATATTTT.